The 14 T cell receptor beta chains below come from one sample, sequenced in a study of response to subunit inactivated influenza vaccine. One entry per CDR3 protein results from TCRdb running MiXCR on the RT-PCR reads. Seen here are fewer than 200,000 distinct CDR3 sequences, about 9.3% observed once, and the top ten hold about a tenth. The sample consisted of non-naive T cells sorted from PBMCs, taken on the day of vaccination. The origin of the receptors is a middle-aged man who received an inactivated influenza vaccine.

CDR3 amino acids: CASIRTPRENTGELFF. The CDR3 DNA follows: TGTGCCAGTATCCGAACCCCCAGGGAAAACACCGGGGAGCTGTTTTTT. This rearrangement joins TRBV19 to TRBJ2-2, with D maybe TRBD1 (5 bases). Per the germline V gene, CDR1 is LNHDA and CDR2 is SQIVND (reference sequence). The CDR3 consists of 16 residues. V shed 7 bases and J shed 2 bases, with 17 bases lying between them.

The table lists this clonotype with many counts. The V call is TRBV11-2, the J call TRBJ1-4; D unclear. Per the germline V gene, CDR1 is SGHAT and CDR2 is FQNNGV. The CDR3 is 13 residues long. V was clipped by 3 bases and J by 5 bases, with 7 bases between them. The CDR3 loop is CASSLGENEKLFF. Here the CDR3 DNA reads TGTGCCAGCAGCTTGGGAGAGAATGAAAAACTGTTTTTT.

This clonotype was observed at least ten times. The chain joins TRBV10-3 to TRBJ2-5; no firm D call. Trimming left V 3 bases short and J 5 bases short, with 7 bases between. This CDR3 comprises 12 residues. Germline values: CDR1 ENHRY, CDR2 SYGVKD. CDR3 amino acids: CAISDDRETQYF. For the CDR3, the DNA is TGTGCCATCAGTGACGATCGGGAGACCCAGTACTTC.

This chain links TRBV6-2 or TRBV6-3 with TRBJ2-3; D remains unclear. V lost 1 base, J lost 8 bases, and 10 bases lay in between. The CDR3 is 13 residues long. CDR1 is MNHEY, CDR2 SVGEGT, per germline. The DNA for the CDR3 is TGTGCCAGCAGTTACTGGATTTTCGTTACGCAGTATTTT. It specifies CASSYWIFVTQYF.

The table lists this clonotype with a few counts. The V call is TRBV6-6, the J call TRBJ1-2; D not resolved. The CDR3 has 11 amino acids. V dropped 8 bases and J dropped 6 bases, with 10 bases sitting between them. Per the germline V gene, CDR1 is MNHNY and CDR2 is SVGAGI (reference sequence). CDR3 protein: CASGGGDGYTF. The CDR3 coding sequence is TGTGCCAGCGGAGGCGGCGATGGCTACACCTTC.

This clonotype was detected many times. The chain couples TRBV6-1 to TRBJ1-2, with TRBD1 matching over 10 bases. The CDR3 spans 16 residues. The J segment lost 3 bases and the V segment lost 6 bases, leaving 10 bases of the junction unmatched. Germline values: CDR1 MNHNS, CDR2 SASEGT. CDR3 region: CASSSLSGQGDYGYTF. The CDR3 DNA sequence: TGTGCCAGCAGCTCCTTATCAGGACAGGGGGACTATGGCTACACCTTC.

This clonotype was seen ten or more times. DNA of the CDR3: TGTGCCAGCAGTTACTATTCGGATACGCAGTATTTT. This codes for CASSYYSDTQYF. The V gene is TRBV6-2 or TRBV6-3, the J gene TRBJ2-3, with D uncertain. This CDR3 is built from 12 residues. V shed 1 base and J shed 6 bases, with 5 bases lying between them. From germline, CDR1 is MNHEY and CDR2 SVGEGT.

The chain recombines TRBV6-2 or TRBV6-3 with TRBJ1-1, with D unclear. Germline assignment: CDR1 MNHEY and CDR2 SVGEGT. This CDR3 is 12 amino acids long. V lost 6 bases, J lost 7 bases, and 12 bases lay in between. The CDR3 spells CASSRTGNEAFF. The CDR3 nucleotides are TGTGCCAGCAGCAGAACCGGGAATGAAGCTTTCTTT.

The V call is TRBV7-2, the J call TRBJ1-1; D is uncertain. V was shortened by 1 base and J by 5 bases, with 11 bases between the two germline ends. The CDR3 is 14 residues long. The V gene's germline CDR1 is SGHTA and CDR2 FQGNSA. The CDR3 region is CASSLEWDLTEAFF. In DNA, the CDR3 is TGTGCCAGCAGCTTAGAATGGGATTTGACTGAAGCTTTCTTT. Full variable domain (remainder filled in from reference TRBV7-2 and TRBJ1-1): GAGVSQSPSNKVTEKGKDVELRCDPISGHTALYWYRQSLGQGLEFLIYFQGNSAPDKSGLPSDRFSAERTGGSVSTLTIQRTQQEDSAVYLCASSLEWDLTEAFFGQGTRLTVV.

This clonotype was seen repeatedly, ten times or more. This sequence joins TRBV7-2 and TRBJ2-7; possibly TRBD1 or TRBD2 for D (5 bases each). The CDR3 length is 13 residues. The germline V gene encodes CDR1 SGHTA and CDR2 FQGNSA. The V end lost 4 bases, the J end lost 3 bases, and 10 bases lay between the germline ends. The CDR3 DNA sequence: TGTGCCAGCAGCTCCGGGGCTGTCTACGAGCAGTACTTC. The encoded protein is CASSSGAVYEQYF.

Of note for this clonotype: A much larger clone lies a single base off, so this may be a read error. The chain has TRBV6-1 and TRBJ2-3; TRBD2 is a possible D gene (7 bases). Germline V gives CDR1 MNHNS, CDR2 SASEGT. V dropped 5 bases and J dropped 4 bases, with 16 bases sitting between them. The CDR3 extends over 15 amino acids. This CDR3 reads CASSRTGREPDTQYF. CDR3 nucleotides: TGTGCCAGCAGTCGTACAGGGAGGGAACCAGATACGCAGTATTTT.

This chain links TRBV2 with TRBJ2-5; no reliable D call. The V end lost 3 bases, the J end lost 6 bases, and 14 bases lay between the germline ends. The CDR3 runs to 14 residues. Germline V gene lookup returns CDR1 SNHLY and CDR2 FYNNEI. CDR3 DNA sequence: TGTGCCAGCAGTGAGCATCCCGCACGGAAGACCCAGTACTTC. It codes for CASSEHPARKTQYF.

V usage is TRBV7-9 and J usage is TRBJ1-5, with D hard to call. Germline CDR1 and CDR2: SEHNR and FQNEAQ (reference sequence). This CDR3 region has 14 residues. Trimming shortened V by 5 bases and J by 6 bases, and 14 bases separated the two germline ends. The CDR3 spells CASSPGPWAQPQHF. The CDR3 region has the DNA TGTGCCAGCAGCCCGGGCCCTTGGGCTCAGCCCCAGCATTTT.

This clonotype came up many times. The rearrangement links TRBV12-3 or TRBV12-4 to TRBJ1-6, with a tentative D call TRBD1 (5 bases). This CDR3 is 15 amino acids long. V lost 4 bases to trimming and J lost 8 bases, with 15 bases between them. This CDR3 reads CASSSQGRKHSPLHF. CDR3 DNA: TGTGCCAGCAGTTCCCAGGGCAGGAAGCATTCACCCCTCCACTTT.